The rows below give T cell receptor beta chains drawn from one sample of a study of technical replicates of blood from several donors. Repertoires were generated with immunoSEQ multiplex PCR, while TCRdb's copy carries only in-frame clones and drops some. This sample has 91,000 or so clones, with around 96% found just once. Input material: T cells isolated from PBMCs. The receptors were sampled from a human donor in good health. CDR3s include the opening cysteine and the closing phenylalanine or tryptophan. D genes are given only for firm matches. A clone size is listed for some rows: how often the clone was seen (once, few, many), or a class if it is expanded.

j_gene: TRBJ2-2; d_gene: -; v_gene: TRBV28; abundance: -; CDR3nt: TGTGCCAGCAGTTTTCTCACCGGGGAGCTGTTTTTT; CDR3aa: CASSFLTGELFF
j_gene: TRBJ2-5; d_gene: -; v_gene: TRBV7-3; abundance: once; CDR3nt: TGTGCCAGCAGCTTAACTCCGGTGGAGACCCAGTACTTC; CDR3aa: CASSLTPVETQYF
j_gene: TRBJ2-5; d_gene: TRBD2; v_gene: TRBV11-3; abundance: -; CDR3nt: TGTGCCAGCAGGGGGGTTAGGGAAGCGGGGGACATAGAGACCCAGTACTTC; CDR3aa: CASRGVREAGDIETQYF
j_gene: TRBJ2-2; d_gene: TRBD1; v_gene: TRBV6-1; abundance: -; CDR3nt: TGTGCCAGCAGCGAAGCGACAGGGGCGAACACCGGGGAGCTGTTTTTT; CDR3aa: CASSEATGANTGELFF
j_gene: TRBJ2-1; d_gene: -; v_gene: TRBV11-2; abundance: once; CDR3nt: TGTGCCAGCAGCTTCCCGAAGGCGGAAAGCTCCTACAATGAGCAGTTCTTC; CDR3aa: CASSFPKAESSYNEQFF
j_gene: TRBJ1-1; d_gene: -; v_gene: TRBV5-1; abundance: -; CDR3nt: TGCGCCAGCAGCTTGGACAGTAACACTGAAGCTTTCTTT; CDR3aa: CASSLDSNTEAFF
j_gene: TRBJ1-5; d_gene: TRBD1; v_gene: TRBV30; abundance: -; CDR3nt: TGTGCCTGGAGGGGGACAGGGGGGAGTCAGCCCCAGCATTTT; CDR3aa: CAWRGTGGSQPQHF
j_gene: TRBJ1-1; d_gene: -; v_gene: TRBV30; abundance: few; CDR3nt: TGTGCCTGGATACAGGGTCTGAACACTGAAGCTTTCTTT; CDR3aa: CAWIQGLNTEAFF
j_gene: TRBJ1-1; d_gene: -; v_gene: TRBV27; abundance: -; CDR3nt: TGTGCCAGCAGTTCCGGGAGGGGGAACACTGAAGCTTTCTTT; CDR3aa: CASSSGRGNTEAFF
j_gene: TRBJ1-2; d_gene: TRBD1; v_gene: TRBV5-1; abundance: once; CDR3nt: TGCGCCAGCAGCGAGGGCAGGGGGCCTGGTGGCTACACCTTC; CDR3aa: CASSEGRGPGGYTF
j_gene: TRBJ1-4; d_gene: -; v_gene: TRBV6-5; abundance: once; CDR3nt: TGTGCCAGCAGTCCTGAGGGAGTAACTAATGAAAAACTGTTTTTT; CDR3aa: CASSPEGVTNEKLFF
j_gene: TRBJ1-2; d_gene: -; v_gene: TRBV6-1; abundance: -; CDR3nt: TGTGCCAGCAGTGGCCTGGGGGCAGCTTATGGCTACACCTTC; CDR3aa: CASSGLGAAYGYTF
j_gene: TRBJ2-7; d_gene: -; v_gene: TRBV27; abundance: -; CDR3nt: TGTGCCAGCAGTCCCCGGACTGGTTCCGTGTACGAGCAGTACTTC; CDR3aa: CASSPRTGSVYEQYF
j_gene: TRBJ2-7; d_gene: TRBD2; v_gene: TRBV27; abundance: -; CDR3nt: TGTGCCAGCAGTTTATCGGGACTACCTGACTACGAGCAGTACTTC; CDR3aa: CASSLSGLPDYEQYF
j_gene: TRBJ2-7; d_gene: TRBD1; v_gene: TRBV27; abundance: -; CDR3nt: TGTGCCAGCAGTTTAAGCTATAGGGACAGTTCCTACGAGCAGTACTTC; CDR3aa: CASSLSYRDSSYEQYF
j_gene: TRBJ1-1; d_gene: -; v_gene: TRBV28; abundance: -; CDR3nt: TGTGCCAGCAGTTTCGGGACACCGAACACTGAAGCTTTCTTT; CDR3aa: CASSFGTPNTEAFF
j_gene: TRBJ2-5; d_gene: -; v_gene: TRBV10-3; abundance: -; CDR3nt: TGTGCCATCAGGGGTCAGGGTCAGAGCGTCGAGACCCAGTACTTC; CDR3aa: CAIRGQGQSVETQYF
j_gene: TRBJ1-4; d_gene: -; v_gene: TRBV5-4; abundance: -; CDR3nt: TGTGCCAGCAGCACCCAGGGTGGATCAAATAAAAAACTGTTTTTT; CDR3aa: CASSTQGGSNKKLFF
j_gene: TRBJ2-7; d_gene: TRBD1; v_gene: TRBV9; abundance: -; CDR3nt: TGTGCCAGCAGCCGGGACAGGGGGCCGGGGGAGCAGTACTTC; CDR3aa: CASSRDRGPGEQYF
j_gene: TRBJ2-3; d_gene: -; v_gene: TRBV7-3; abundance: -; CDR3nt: TGTGCCAGCAGCTCCACAGAGAGCACAGATACGCAGTATTTT; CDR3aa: CASSSTESTDTQYF
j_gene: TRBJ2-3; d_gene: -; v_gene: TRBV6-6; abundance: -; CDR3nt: TGTGCCAGCAGCCGACAGGGTGGGGCGGGGGATACGCAGTATTTT; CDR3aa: CASSRQGGAGDTQYF
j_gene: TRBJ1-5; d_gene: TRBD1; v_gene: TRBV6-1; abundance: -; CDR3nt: TGTGCCAGTACTCACGGACAGGCGAACAATCAGCCCCAGCATTTT; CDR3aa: CASTHGQANNQPQHF
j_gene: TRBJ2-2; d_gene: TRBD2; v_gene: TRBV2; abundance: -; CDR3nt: TGTGCCAGCAGACTAGCGGATGCGAACACCGGGGAGCTGTTTTTT; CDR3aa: CASRLADANTGELFF
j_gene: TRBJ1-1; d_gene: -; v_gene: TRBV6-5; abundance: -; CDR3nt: TGTGCCAGCAGTCGGGGAAATGAAGCTTTCTTT; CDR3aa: CASSRGNEAFF
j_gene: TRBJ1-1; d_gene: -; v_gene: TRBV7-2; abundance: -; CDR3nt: TGTGCCAGCAGCTTAGGGATCGGGGGCACTGAAGCTTTCTTT; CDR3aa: CASSLGIGGTEAFF
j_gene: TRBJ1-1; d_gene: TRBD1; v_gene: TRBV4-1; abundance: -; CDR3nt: TGCGCCAGCAGCCTGAAGGCTAGGGGGCCCACTGAAGCTTTCTTT; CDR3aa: CASSLKARGPTEAFF
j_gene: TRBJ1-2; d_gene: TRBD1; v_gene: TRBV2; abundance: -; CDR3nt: TGTGCCAGACAACCTAACAGGGGAAGCTATGGCTACACCTTC; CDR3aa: CARQPNRGSYGYTF
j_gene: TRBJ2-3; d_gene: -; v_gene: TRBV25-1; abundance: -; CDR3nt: TGTGCCAGCAGTGACCTGACAGGACAAAACACGCAGTATTTT; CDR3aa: CASSDLTGQNTQYF
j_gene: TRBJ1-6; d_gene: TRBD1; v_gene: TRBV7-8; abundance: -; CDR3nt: TGTGCCAGCAGCTTAGTCCAGGCGACAGGGGGCAGGCACCTCCACTTT; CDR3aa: CASSLVQATGGRHLHF
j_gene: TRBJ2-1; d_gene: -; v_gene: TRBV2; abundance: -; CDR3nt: TGTGCCAGCAGGAGCGGAGCCTCCTACAATGAGCAGTTCTTC; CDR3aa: CASRSGASYNEQFF
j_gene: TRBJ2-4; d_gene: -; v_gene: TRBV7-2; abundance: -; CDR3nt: TGTGCCAGCAGCTTGTCCCTGGCCAAAAACATTCAGTACTTC; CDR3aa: CASSLSLAKNIQYF
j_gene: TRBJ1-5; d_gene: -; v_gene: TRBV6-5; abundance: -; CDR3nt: TGTGCCAGCAGTTACTCAGGAGATCAGCCCCAGCATTTT; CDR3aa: CASSYSGDQPQHF
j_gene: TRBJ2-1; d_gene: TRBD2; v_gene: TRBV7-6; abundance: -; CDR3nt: TGTGCCAGCAGCTTAGGAGCCCGGACTAGTAACCATGAGCAGTTCTTC; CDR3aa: CASSLGARTSNHEQFF
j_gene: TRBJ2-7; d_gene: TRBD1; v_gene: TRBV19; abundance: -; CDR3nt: TGTGCCAGTAGTATACGGACAGGGGTATCCTACGAGCAGTACTTC; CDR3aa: CASSIRTGVSYEQYF
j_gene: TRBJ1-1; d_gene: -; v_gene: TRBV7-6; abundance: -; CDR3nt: TGTGCCAGCAGCTTGGGGGGTGGGAGGATGAACACTGAAGCTTTCTTT; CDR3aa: CASSLGGGRMNTEAFF